These T cell receptor beta chains were read from a single sample in a study of OX40 agonist ivuxolimab in advanced cancers. The table came from immunoSEQ multiplex PCR; TCRdb's copy has only in-frame clones and leaves some out. The sample gives about 95,000 clones, approximately 85% of which show up once; 3% to 4% is in the top ten. This sample comprised CD4+ or CD8+ T cells sorted from blood, obtained in a trial of the OX40 agonist ivuxolimab. The receptors derive from an adult with an advanced solid tumor such as melanoma, head and neck, liver or kidney cancer. The CDR3 runs from the conserved cysteine through the conserved F or W. A D gene is named only where the DNA matches it firmly. Size values are once, few and many counts, or a class for expanded clones, and some rows have none.

j_call clone_size v_call d_call cdr3_aa cdr3_nt
TRBJ2-7 NA TRBV10-1 NA CASSATGTLSYEQYF TGCGCCAGCAGTGCAACAGGTACCTTATCCTACGAGCAGTACTTC
TRBJ2-1 NA TRBV19 NA CASSIGGGKLPNEQFF TGTGCCAGTAGTATAGGTGGGGGAAAATTGCCCAATGAGCAGTTCTTC
TRBJ2-3 NA TRBV7-2 NA CASSLSEADTQYF TGTGCCAGCAGCTTATCGGAGGCAGATACGCAGTATTTT
TRBJ1-5 NA TRBV5-1 NA CASSGRRISNQPQHF TGCGCCAGCAGCGGTCGGCGAATTAGCAATCAGCCCCAGCATTTT
TRBJ2-7 NA TRBV30 TRBD2 CACTGTTTYEQYF TGTGCCTGTACCGGGACTACCACCTACGAGCAGTACTTC
TRBJ2-3 once TRBV28 NA CASSSPDSNTDTQYF TGTGCCAGCAGTTCGCCCGACTCGAACACAGATACGCAGTATTTT
TRBJ2-7 NA TRBV28 NA CASSTPAGRLSYEQYF TGTGCCAGCAGTACCCCCGCGGGACGGCTATCCTACGAGCAGTACTTC
TRBJ2-2 NA TRBV2 TRBD2 CASNRLAGVITGELFF TGTGCCAGCAACCGACTAGCGGGAGTAATCACCGGGGAGCTGTTTTTT
TRBJ2-7 NA TRBV5-4 NA CASSLGDRWDEQYF TGTGCCAGCAGCTTGGGGGACCGCTGGGACGAGCAGTACTTC
TRBJ2-7 NA TRBV27 TRBD2 CASSPRSGTSAEQYF TGTGCCAGCAGTCCAAGGTCCGGGACTAGCGCCGAGCAGTACTTC
TRBJ1-2 NA TRBV13 NA CASSRKILGGYTF TGTGCCAGCAGCCGAAAGATACTCGGTGGCTACACCTTC
TRBJ1-2 NA TRBV6-5 NA CASSYDPKSYGYTF TGTGCCAGCAGTTACGATCCTAAAAGCTATGGCTACACCTTC
TRBJ2-5 NA TRBV7-9 NA CASSLVSGRETQYF TGTGCCAGCAGCTTAGTATCGGGGAGGGAGACCCAGTACTTC
TRBJ2-1 NA TRBV11-3 TRBD2 CASSPLFSGRLNEQFF TGTGCCAGCAGCCCCCTTTTTAGCGGGAGGCTCAATGAGCAGTTCTTC
TRBJ2-3 NA TRBV30 TRBD2 CASTGVAGGQGDTQYF TGTGCCTCAACAGGGGTAGCGGGAGGGCAGGGAGATACGCAGTATTTT
TRBJ2-3 NA TRBV14 NA CASSRGLGADTQYF TGTGCCAGCAGCCGAGGCTTGGGGGCGGATACGCAGTATTTT
TRBJ2-7 NA TRBV27 NA CASSFLNILYEQYF TGTGCCAGCAGTTTCCTCAACATCCTCTACGAGCAGTACTTC
TRBJ2-7 NA TRBV28 NA CASSLSRERGNEQYF TGTGCCAGCAGTTTAAGTCGGGAGAGGGGCAACGAGCAGTACTTC
TRBJ2-7 NA TRBV10-3 NA CAISEQTTSYEQYF TGTGCCATCAGTGAACAGACTACCTCCTACGAGCAGTACTTC
TRBJ2-3 NA TRBV7-2 NA CASTLAVGNTQYF TGTGCCAGCACCCTCGCGGTCGGTAATACGCAGTATTTT
TRBJ2-1 NA TRBV20-1 TRBD2 CSAYYSGSQFF TGCAGTGCCTACTACAGCGGGAGCCAGTTCTTC
TRBJ2-1 few TRBV4-3 TRBD1 CASSGTGGVFF TGCGCCAGCAGCGGGACAGGGGGCGTCTTCTTC
TRBJ2-1 once TRBV5-1 TRBD1 CASSLATGVYNEQFF TGCGCCAGCAGCTTGGCGACAGGGGTTTACAATGAGCAGTTCTTC
TRBJ2-7 NA TRBV27 TRBD1 CASSPYRGPSSYEQYF TGTGCCAGCAGCCCTTACAGGGGTCCGAGCTCCTACGAGCAGTACTTC
TRBJ1-4 NA TRBV7-6 NA CASSLEVSEKLFF TGTGCCAGCAGCTTAGAAGTGTCTGAAAAACTGTTTTTT
TRBJ2-7 NA TRBV6-6 TRBD2 CASSASASGSYEQYF TGTGCCAGCAGTGCCTCGGCTAGCGGGAGTTACGAGCAGTACTTC
TRBJ2-3 NA TRBV9 NA CASSVEAAQSNTQYF TGTGCCAGCAGCGTAGAAGCGGCCCAGTCGAATACGCAGTATTTT
TRBJ2-7 few TRBV27 NA CASSLSSSTISYEQYF TGTGCCAGCAGTTTATCCAGCAGTACTATCTCCTACGAGCAGTACTTC
TRBJ2-2 NA TRBV13 NA CASSLVGKENTGELFF TGTGCCAGCAGCTTGGTAGGGAAAGAGAACACCGGGGAGCTGTTTTTT
TRBJ2-7 NA TRBV11-2 TRBD2 CASSRRLAVYEQYF TGTGCCAGCAGCCGTAGACTAGCTGTCTACGAGCAGTACTTC
TRBJ1-2 NA TRBV6-1 NA CASRVPGGYGYTF TGTGCCAGTAGGGTTCCGGGCGGCTATGGCTACACCTTC
TRBJ2-1 NA TRBV2 NA CASSSGLAYNEQFF TGTGCCAGCAGTTCGGGACTTGCCTACAATGAGCAGTTCTTC
TRBJ2-5 NA TRBV5-1 TRBD1 CASSSPGTGEETQYF TGCGCCAGCAGCTCCCCCGGGACAGGAGAAGAGACCCAGTACTTC
TRBJ2-1 NA TRBV19 TRBD2 CASSWRLAPTYNEQFF TGTGCCAGTAGCTGGAGACTAGCGCCTACCTACAATGAGCAGTTCTTC
TRBJ1-4 NA TRBV21-1 NA CASSKYMDPGDEKLFF TGTGCCAGCAGCAAATACATGGACCCTGGGGATGAAAAACTGTTTTTT
TRBJ2-3 NA TRBV7-3 NA CASSLTGGSTDTQYF TGTGCCAGCAGCTTAACTGGCGGGAGCACAGATACGCAGTATTTT
TRBJ2-3 few TRBV5-1 NA CASRTRAALEKSDTQYF TGCGCCAGCAGAACTCGGGCAGCGTTGGAGAAATCAGATACGCAGTATTTT
TRBJ2-5 NA TRBV6-5 NA CASSSGQTQYF TGTGCCAGCAGTTCCGGGCAGACCCAGTACTTC
TRBJ1-5 many TRBV6-6 NA CASRPGLGQPQHF TGTGCCAGCAGGCCAGGGCTGGGCCAGCCCCAGCATTTT
TRBJ2-7 NA TRBV4-3 TRBD2 CASSQVSSGAPYEQYF TGCGCCAGCAGCCAAGTGTCTAGCGGGGCCCCCTACGAGCAGTACTTC
TRBJ1-5 NA TRBV6-5 TRBD1 CASLTGDRAQPQHF TGTGCCAGCCTTACCGGGGACAGGGCTCAGCCCCAGCATTTT
TRBJ2-7 NA TRBV9 NA CASSVLGTGGEQYF TGTGCCAGCAGCGTACTAGGGACCGGGGGCGAGCAGTACTTC
TRBJ2-2 NA TRBV4-3 TRBD2 CASSQDFNSLAGGGRPGELFF TGCGCCAGCAGCCAAGATTTTAATTCCCTAGCGGGAGGAGGTAGACCCGGGGAGCTGTTTTTT
TRBJ1-1 once TRBV5-1 NA CASSLGGGTVNTEAFF TGCGCCAGCAGCTTGGGAGGCGGAACAGTGAACACTGAAGCTTTCTTT
TRBJ1-2 NA TRBV29-1 NA CSSGDLDYGYTF TGCAGCTCAGGGGATTTGGACTATGGCTACACCTTC
TRBJ2-1 NA TRBV28 TRBD1 CASRTGNDYNEQFF TGTGCCAGCAGGACAGGGAACGACTACAATGAGCAGTTCTTC